This T cell receptor beta chain came from a study of Ad26.COV2.S vaccination and SARS-CoV-2 variants. For the study at large: A COV1001 Ad26.COV2.S trial-arm participant provided the sample. By the intramuscular route, Ad26.COV2.S was given once, or twice 56 days apart.

Only in-frame clones appear in the TCRdb table, and some are missing; sequencing was by immunoSEQ multiplex PCR. The sample contains more than 400,000 clones, less than 95% of which appear only once. This CDR3 contains 16 residues. V trimming: 1 base; J trimming: 3 bases; junction bases outside the gene matches: 9. CDR1 and CDR2 (germline): SGHNT, YYREEE (reference sequence). Treatment noted: roughly 19 received Ad26.COV2.S at low or high dose, single or two shots; about 5 received placebo; per-sample allocation not given. Day 63 after the first injection of vaccine or placebo was the sampling time. The clonotype was recovered from a person aged 18-65 years who received the Ad26.COV2.S COVID-19 vaccine or a placebo. This sequence joins TRBV5-4 and TRBJ2-7, with TRBD1 matching 8 bases. The sequences come from peripheral blood, collected in a trial of Ad26.COV2.S vaccine versus placebo. DNA for the CDR3: TGTGCCAGCAGCTTGTTTTTAACAGGGGGAGACTACGAGCAGTACTTC. Translation gives CASSLFLTGGDYEQYF.